These 2 T cell receptor beta chains were sequenced from one sample in a study of T cell repertoires in cytomegalovirus infection. MiXCR, applied by TCRdb to the reads, yields one record per CDR3 protein. The table shows 370,000 or so distinct CDR3 sequences, with roughly a third occurring only once. No cognate antigen is known for these TCRs. The sequencing used cultured PBMCs, collected from culture after CMV antigen stimulation. Receptors were obtained from a human donor in good health (CMV status not recorded). Some clones in this sample may be carry-over from other donors' samples.

The chain recombines TRBV6-1 with TRBJ2-1; 10 bases align to TRBD2. CDR3 length: 15 residues. Germline loops: CDR1 MNHNS, CDR2 SASEGT. Losses at the gene ends were 5 bases for V and 8 bases for J; bases not matched to a gene: 9. The CDR3 region is CASSYLAGGGDEQFF. The CDR3 DNA reads TGTGCCAGCAGTTATTTAGCGGGAGGTGGGGATGAGCAGTTCTTC.

The chain has TRBV6-2 or TRBV6-3 and TRBJ2-3, with TRBD1 identical over 9 bases. The V gene's germline CDR1 is MNHEY and CDR2 SVGEGT. The trim removed 8 bases at V and 2 bases at J, leaving 17 bases unmatched. The CDR3 spans 18 residues. As DNA, the CDR3 is TGTGCCAGCCTCCCGGGACAGGGACACCGTTTGAACACAGATACGCAGTATTTT. Translating it yields CASLPGQGHRLNTDTQYF.